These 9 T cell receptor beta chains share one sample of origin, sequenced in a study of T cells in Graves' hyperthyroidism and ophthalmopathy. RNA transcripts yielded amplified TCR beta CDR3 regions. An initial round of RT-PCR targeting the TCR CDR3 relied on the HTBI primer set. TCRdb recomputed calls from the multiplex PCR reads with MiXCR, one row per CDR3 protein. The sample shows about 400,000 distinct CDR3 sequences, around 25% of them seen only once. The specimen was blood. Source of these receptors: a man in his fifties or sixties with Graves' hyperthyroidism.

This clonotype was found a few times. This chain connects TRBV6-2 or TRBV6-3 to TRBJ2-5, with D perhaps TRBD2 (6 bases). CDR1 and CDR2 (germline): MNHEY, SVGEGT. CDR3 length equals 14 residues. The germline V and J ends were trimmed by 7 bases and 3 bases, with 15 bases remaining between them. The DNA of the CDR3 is TGTGCCAGCACTTCCCCCTGGGGGGAAGAGACCCAGTACTTC. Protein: CASTSPWGEETQYF.

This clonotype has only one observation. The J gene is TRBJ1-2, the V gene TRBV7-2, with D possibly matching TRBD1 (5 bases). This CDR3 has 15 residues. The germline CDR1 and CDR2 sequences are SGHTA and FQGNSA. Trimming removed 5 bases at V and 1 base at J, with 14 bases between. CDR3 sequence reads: CASSTAGGGNYGYTF. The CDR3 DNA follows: TGTGCCAGCAGCACCGCGGGGGGAGGTAACTATGGCTACACCTTC. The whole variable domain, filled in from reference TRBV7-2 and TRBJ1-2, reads GAGVSQSPSNKVTEKGKDVELRCDPISGHTALYWYRQSLGQGLEFLIYFQGNSAPDKSGLPSDRFSAERTGGSVSTLTIQRTQQEDSAVYLCASSTAGGGNYGYTFGSGTRLTVV.

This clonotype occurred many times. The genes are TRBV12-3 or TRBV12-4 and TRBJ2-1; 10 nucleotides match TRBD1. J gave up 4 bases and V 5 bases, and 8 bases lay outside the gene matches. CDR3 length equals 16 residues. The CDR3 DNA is TGTGCCAGCAGTCGCACCGGGACAGGGGATTACAATGAGCAGTTCTTC. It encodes CASSRTGTGDYNEQFF.

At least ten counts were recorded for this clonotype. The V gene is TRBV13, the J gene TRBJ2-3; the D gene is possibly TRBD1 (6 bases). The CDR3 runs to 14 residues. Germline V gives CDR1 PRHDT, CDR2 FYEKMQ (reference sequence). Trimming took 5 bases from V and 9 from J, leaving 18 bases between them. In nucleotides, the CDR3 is TGTGCCAGCAGCGTAAGGACTGCAAGGGGGACGCAGTATTTT. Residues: CASSVRTARGTQYF. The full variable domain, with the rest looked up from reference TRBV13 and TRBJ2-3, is AAGVIQSPRHLIKEKRETATLKCYPIPRHDTVYWYQQGPGQDPQFLISFYEKMQSDKGSIPDRFSAQQFSDYHSELNMSSLELGDSALYFCASSVRTARGTQYFGPGTRLTVL.

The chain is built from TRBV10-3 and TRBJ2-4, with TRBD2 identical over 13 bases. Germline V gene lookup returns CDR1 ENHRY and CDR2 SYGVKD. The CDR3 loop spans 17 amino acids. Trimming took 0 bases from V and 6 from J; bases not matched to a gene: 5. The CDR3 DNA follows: TGTGCCATCAGTGAGTCCGGGACTAGCGGGGACCTAAACATTCAGTACTTC. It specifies CAISESGTSGDLNIQYF.

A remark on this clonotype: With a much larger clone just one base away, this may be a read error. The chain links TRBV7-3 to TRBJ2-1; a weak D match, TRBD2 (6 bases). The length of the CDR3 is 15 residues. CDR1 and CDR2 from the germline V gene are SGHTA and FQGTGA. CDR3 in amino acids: CASSLGGTRSNERFF. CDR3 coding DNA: TGTGCCAGCAGCTTAGGGGGGACCCGCTCCAATGAGCGGTTCTTC. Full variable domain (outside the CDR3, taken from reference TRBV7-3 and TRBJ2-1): GAGVSQTPSNKVTEKGKYVELRCDPISGHTALYWYRQSLGQGPEFLIYFQGTGAADDSGLPNDRFFAVRPEGSVSTLKIQRTERGDSAVYLCASSLGGTRSNERFFGPGTRLTVL.

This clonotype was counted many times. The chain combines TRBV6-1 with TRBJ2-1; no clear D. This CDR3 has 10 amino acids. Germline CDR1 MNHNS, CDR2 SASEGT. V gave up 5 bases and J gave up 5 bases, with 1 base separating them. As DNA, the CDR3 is TGTGCCAGCAGTAACAATGAGCAGTTCTTC. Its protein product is CASSNNEQFF.

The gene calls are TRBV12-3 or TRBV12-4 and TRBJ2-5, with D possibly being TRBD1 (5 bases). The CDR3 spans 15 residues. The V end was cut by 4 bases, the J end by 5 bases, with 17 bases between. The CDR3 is CASSSALQGRETQYF. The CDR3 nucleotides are TGTGCCAGCAGTTCAGCCCTGCAGGGTCGGGAGACCCAGTACTTC.

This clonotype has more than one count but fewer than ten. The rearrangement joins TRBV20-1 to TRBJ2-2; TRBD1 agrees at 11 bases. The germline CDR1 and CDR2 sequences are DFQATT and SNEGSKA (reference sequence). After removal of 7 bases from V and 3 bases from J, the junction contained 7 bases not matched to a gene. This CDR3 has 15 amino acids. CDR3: CSVGSGQGDTGELFF. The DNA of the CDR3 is TGCAGTGTTGGGTCGGGACAGGGGGACACCGGGGAGCTGTTTTTT.